The 27 T cell receptor beta chains given below trace back to one sample, sequenced in a study of regulatory T cells in long-lasting Graves disease. For TCR beta, libraries came from iRepertoire HTBI primers and Arm-PCR of CDR3 regions. TCRdb reprocessed the multiplex PCR reads with MiXCR, giving one entry per CDR3 protein. The sample lists about 610,000 distinct CDR3 sequences; 15% to 20% were seen once. Time point meaning: newly diagnosed GD, antithyroid drugs for less than 3 months. Construction of the TCR library relied on RNA isolated from PBMCs. A further study also used this sample, focusing on T cells in Graves' hyperthyroidism and ophthalmopathy.

Sequenced here: peripheral blood mononuclear cells (PBMCs), sampled at new diagnosis, from a patient treated with antithyroid drugs. These receptors all stem from a man aged 18 to 29 with Graves disease.

This clonotype was counted a few times. The V call is TRBV6-1, the J call TRBJ1-4; D unresolved. Germline assignment: CDR1 MNHNS and CDR2 SASEGT. V gave up 6 bases and J gave up 8 bases, with 16 bases separating them. The CDR3 runs 14 residues. The CDR3 bases are TGTGCCAGCAGGAGGGAACAGAGAGCGGAAAAACTGTTTTTT. Translating it yields CASRREQRAEKLFF.

This clonotype showed up just a few times. The V call is TRBV20-1, the J call TRBJ2-7; TRBD2 agrees at 10 bases. The CDR3 length is 16 residues. V lost 5 bases, J lost 1 base, and 11 bases stayed unmatched. Looked up from germline, CDR1 is DFQATT and CDR2 is SNEGSKA (reference sequence). The CDR3 bases are TGCAGTGCTCCTATCCTAGCGGGAGCATGGTCCTACGAGCAGTACTTC. This sequence encodes CSAPILAGAWSYEQYF.

This clonotype has more than one count but fewer than ten. CDR3 sequence reads: CASSSPSGRDNEQFF. The CDR3 DNA reads as TGTGCCAGCAGTTCGCCTAGCGGGAGGGACAATGAGCAGTTCTTC. The V gene is TRBV27, the J gene TRBJ2-1; 12 nucleotides agree with TRBD2. Germline V lookup: CDR1 MNHEY, CDR2 SMNVEV (reference sequence). J lost 5 bases, V lost 4 bases, and 3 bases had no gene match. The CDR3 runs 15 residues.

The chain carries TRBV20-1 and TRBJ2-1; D is undetermined. This CDR3 is 11 amino acids long. Trimming removed 1 base at V and 6 bases at J, with 4 bases between. CDR1 is DFQATT, CDR2 SNEGSKA, per germline (reference sequence). The CDR3 loop reads CSARVGNEQFF. The CDR3 coding sequence is TGCAGTGCTAGAGTAGGCAATGAGCAGTTCTTC.

The rearrangement uses TRBV20-1 and TRBJ2-1, with 8 bases that match TRBD2. V was pared by 7 bases and J by 0 bases, with 8 bases of the junction left unmatched. The CDR3 covers 15 residues. Germline CDR1 reads DFQATT; CDR2 reads SNEGSKA (reference sequence). CDR3 nucleotide sequence: TGCAGTGTTAAACTAGCGGCCTCCTCCTACAATGAGCAGTTCTTC. This translates into CSVKLAASSYNEQFF.

This clonotype was recorded many times. This chain joins TRBV7-2 and TRBJ1-1, with TRBD1 matching over 9 bases. The germline CDR1 and CDR2 sequences are SGHTA and FQGNSA. The CDR3 totals 15 residues. V lost 1 base and J lost 3; bases outside the gene matches: 3. The CDR3 reads CASSLEGQGYTEAFF. The CDR3 DNA sequence: TGTGCCAGCAGCTTAGAGGGACAGGGATACACTGAAGCTTTCTTT.

CDR3 bases: TGCGCCAGCAGCCCTTTTGCTAGCGGGAGGGCCAGGAACACCGGGGAGCTGTTTTTT. It translates to CASSPFASGRARNTGELFF. This chain connects TRBV5-1 to TRBJ2-2; 12 bases map to TRBD2. V was pared by 4 bases and J by 1 base, with 11 bases of the junction left unmatched. The CDR3 is made up of 19 amino acids. Germline V CDR1 and CDR2: SGHRS, YFSETQ.

This clonotype has only a few counts. The rearrangement joins TRBV20-1 to TRBJ2-3; no definite D call. This CDR3 has 12 residues. Trimming removed 7 bases from V and 3 bases from J, with 11 bases in between. CDR1 and CDR2 (germline): DFQATT, SNEGSKA (reference sequence). CDR3 DNA: TGCAGTGTTCCTATGTGGACAGATACGCAGTATTTT. This sequence encodes CSVPMWTDTQYF.

This clonotype was observed many times. The CDR3 is CASSPRVHDNYGYTF. CDR3 DNA sequence: TGTGCCAGCTCACCACGGGTCCATGACAACTATGGCTACACCTTC. The chain employs TRBV18 and TRBJ1-2, with no clear D. From germline, CDR1 is KGHSH and CDR2 LQKENI. The CDR3 is 15 residues long. V lost 1 base and J 2 bases, leaving 11 bases between the germline ends. Supplemented by reference TRBV18 and TRBJ1-2, the full variable domain reads NAGVMQNPRHLVRRRGQEARLRCSPMKGHSHVYWYRQLPEEGLKFMVYLQKENIIDESGMPKERFSAEFPKEGPSILRIQQVVRGDSAAYFCASSPRVHDNYGYTFGSGTRLTVV.

The chain is built from TRBV2 and TRBJ2-7, with 10 bases lining up with TRBD1. The germline CDR1 and CDR2 sequences are SNHLY and FYNNEI. V lost 4 bases and J lost 2; bases outside the gene matches: 5. The CDR3 spans 15 residues. CDR3 amino acids: CASSGGTGAPYEQYF. CDR3 in DNA: TGTGCCAGCAGTGGGGGGACAGGGGCGCCCTACGAGCAGTACTTC.

The table lists this clonotype with a few counts. The chain employs TRBV6-2 or TRBV6-3 and TRBJ1-1; 9 positions agree with TRBD1. The germline CDR1 and CDR2 sequences are MNHEY and SVGEGT. The J segment lost 5 bases and the V segment lost 2 bases, leaving 9 bases of the junction unmatched. CDR3 length: 16 amino acids. CDR3 nucleotides: TGTGCCAGCAGTTACGGGGGACAGGGCCCCATGACTGAAGCTTTCTTT. Its protein product is CASSYGGQGPMTEAFF.

This clonotype was seen a single time. This sequence joins TRBV15 and TRBJ1-1; D is unresolved. Trimming shortened V by 1 base and J by 1 base, and 10 bases separated the two germline ends. The V gene's germline CDR1 is LNHNV and CDR2 YYDKDF (reference sequence). The CDR3 consists of 15 residues. In DNA, the CDR3 is TGTGCCACCAGCAGAGTCCGGCAGCCGAACACTGAAGCTTTCTTT. It yields the protein CATSRVRQPNTEAFF. Full variable domain (remainder filled in from reference TRBV15 and TRBJ1-1): DAMVIQNPRYQVTQFGKPVTLSCSQTLNHNVMYWYQQKSSQAPKLLFHYYDKDFNNEADTPDNFQSRRPNTSFCFLDIRSPGLGDTAMYLCATSRVRQPNTEAFFGQGTRLTVV.

The sample holds many counts of this clonotype. The rearrangement joins TRBV30 to TRBJ2-1, with 11 bases fitting TRBD2. Germline values: CDR1 GTSNPN, CDR2 SVGIG (reference sequence). V lost 3 bases, J lost 6 bases, and 16 bases stayed unmatched. CDR3 length: 18 residues. The CDR3 protein is CAWSRKGVTSGIINEQFF. The CDR3 DNA sequence: TGTGCCTGGAGCCGAAAGGGGGTGACTAGCGGGATAATCAATGAGCAGTTCTTC.

This sequence joins TRBV27 and TRBJ1-1; TRBD1 matches at 12 bases. The CDR3 extends over 15 amino acids. V was clipped by 5 bases and J by 6 bases; unmatched bases: 7. Germline-derived CDR1 and CDR2 are MNHEY and SMNVEV (reference sequence). This chain's CDR3 is CASSTGQGALAEAFF. Written as DNA, the CDR3 is TGTGCCAGCAGTACGGGACAGGGGGCTCTAGCTGAAGCTTTCTTT.

The sample holds many counts of this clonotype. The genes are TRBV5-1 and TRBJ2-5; TRBD2 agrees at 9 bases. V was clipped by 4 bases and J by 1 base; unmatched bases: 5. The CDR3 runs 15 residues. The germline V gene encodes CDR1 SGHRS and CDR2 YFSETQ. The CDR3 bases are TGCGCCAGCAGCACCGGGACTAGCAGCCAAGAGACCCAGTACTTC. Translation: CASSTGTSSQETQYF.

This clonotype was counted only a few times. The rearrangement joins TRBV18 to TRBJ1-2; 9 nucleotides match TRBD1. Germline loops: CDR1 KGHSH, CDR2 LQKENI. The CDR3 sequence is 15 residues long. V shed 2 bases and J 4 bases; nucleotides not matched to a gene: 5. Here the CDR3 DNA reads TGTGCCAGCTCACCAGAGTCGACAGGGGGCTATGGCTACACCTTC. The encoded protein is CASSPESTGGYGYTF.

Ten or more counts support this clonotype. The gene calls are TRBV29-1 and TRBJ2-7, with 12 bases fitting TRBD1. Germline values: CDR1 SQVTM, CDR2 ANQGSEA. This CDR3 contains 13 residues. V lost 5 bases and J lost 5; bases outside the gene matches: 4. CDR3: CSVSGQGAHEQYF. DNA of the CDR3: TGCAGCGTTTCGGGACAGGGGGCCCACGAGCAGTACTTC.

This clonotype was seen many times. This chain uses TRBV28 with TRBJ1-1; 7 bases map to TRBD1. From germline, CDR1 is MDHEN and CDR2 SYDVKM. The CDR3 is 15 residues long. With V trimmed by 5 bases and J by 4 bases, 10 bases remained unmatched. CDR3 region: CASSPDRDWGTEAFF. DNA for the CDR3: TGTGCCAGCAGTCCAGACAGGGACTGGGGCACTGAAGCTTTCTTT.

This clonotype was observed many times. V usage is TRBV6-1 and J usage is TRBJ2-1; maybe TRBD2 (5 bases). Trimming pared 7 bases from V and 4 bases from J, leaving 23 bases between. The CDR3 covers 17 residues. CDR1 is MNHNS, CDR2 SASEGT, per germline. CDR3 in amino acids: CASNRAAAGDYYNEQFF. The CDR3 DNA sequence: TGTGCCAGCAATCGGGCTGCGGCCGGTGACTATTACAATGAGCAGTTCTTC.

This clonotype was detected a few times. The V gene is TRBV6-9, the J gene TRBJ1-2; tentative D call: TRBD1 (6 bases). This CDR3 has 15 amino acids. Trimming pared 4 bases from V and 2 bases from J, leaving 14 bases between. Germline V lookup: CDR1 MNHGY, CDR2 SVAAGI. The CDR3, as DNA: TGTGCCAGCAGTTTATTCAGGGGCTTCAACTATGGCTACACCTTC. Its translation: CASSLFRGFNYGYTF.

The rearrangement joins TRBV29-1 to TRBJ1-2; maybe TRBD1 (5 bases). Germline loops: CDR1 SQVTM, CDR2 ANQGSEA. The CDR3 runs to 16 residues. V was clipped by 4 bases and J by 9 bases, with 27 bases between them. For the CDR3, the DNA is TGCAGCGTTGCAGGTGGGTCAGGGTCGCCGGCTTGGCGCTACACCTTC. It is translated as CSVAGGSGSPAWRYTF.

This clonotype was detected only a few times. The gene calls are TRBV10-3 and TRBJ2-3; TRBD2 matches at 7 bases. CDR1 is ENHRY and CDR2 is SYGVKD in the germline V gene. The trim removed 2 bases at V and 3 bases at J, leaving 5 bases unmatched. CDR3 length: 15 amino acids. The CDR3 DNA reads TGTGCCATCAGTGAGAGGCAGGGAGGGACAGATACGCAGTATTTT. This translates into CAISERQGGTDTQYF.

This clonotype has ten or more counts. This chain joins TRBV27 and TRBJ2-5, with 7 bases matching TRBD1. This CDR3 contains 13 residues. Per germline, CDR1 MNHEY and CDR2 SMNVEV (reference sequence). V lost 1 base to trimming and J lost 4 bases; unmatched junction nucleotides: 0. CDR3 sequence: CASSLYRGETQYF. CDR3 bases: TGTGCCAGCAGTTTATACAGGGGAGAGACCCAGTACTTC.

This chain links TRBV11-1 with TRBJ2-1; TRBD2 matches 10 bases. CDR1 and CDR2 (germline): SGHAT, FQDESV (reference sequence). The V segment lost 4 bases and the J segment 5 bases; nucleotides outside the gene matches: 11. This CDR3 comprises 17 residues. The CDR3 DNA sequence: TGTGCCAGCAGCTCCTACTTACTAGCGGGAACCCACAATGAGCAGTTCTTC. Translated, it gives CASSSYLLAGTHNEQFF.

The sample holds a few counts of this clonotype. This chain connects TRBV5-1 to TRBJ2-3, with 12 positions matching TRBD2. Trimming cost V 4 bases and J 4 bases; bases outside gene matches: 4. This CDR3 comprises 15 residues. The germline CDR1 and CDR2 sequences are SGHRS and YFSETQ. The chain's CDR3 is CASSLGTSGPDTQYF. CDR3 coding DNA: TGCGCCAGCAGCCTGGGGACTAGCGGGCCAGATACGCAGTATTTT. The entire variable domain, with the rest obtained from reference TRBV5-1 and TRBJ2-3, is as follows: KAGVTQTPRYLIKTRGQQVTLSCSPISGHRSVSWYQQTPGQGLQFLFEYFSETQRNKGNFPGRFSGRQFSNSRSEMNVSTLELGDSALYLCASSLGTSGPDTQYFGPGTRLTVL.

This clonotype was counted ten times or more. The junction departs from the called germline gene at one end, perhaps through a read error. The chain uses TRBV5-1 and TRBJ2-1; 12 bases are a match to TRBD2. The CDR3 has 15 amino acids. Germline V gene lookup returns CDR1 SGHRS and CDR2 YFSETQ. The CDR3 sequence is CASSPLAGGPNEQFF. The CDR3, as DNA: TGTGCCAGCAGCCCGCTAGCGGGAGGGCCCAATGAGCAGTTCTTC.

This clonotype was recorded a few times. The rearrangement links TRBV7-9 to TRBJ2-7, with D perhaps TRBD1 (5 bases). The CDR3 has 15 residues. The germline gives CDR1 SEHNR, CDR2 FQNEAQ (reference sequence). V lost 2 bases to trimming and J lost 5 bases, with 16 bases between them. CDR3 region: CASSLQRGRAHEQYF. CDR3 coding DNA: TGTGCCAGCAGCTTACAAAGGGGCAGGGCCCACGAGCAGTACTTC.